A single sample gave rise to the 8 T cell receptor beta chains below, sequenced in a study of T cells in Graves' hyperthyroidism and ophthalmopathy. The source material, RNA transcripts, was used to amplify TCR beta CDR3 regions. RT-PCR in the first round (using the HTBI primer set) targeted the TCR CDR3. TCRdb analysed the multiplex PCR reads with MiXCR anew, one entry per CDR3 protein. The data contain under 650,000 distinct CDR3 sequences, 15% to 20% of them singletons. The material sequenced was blood. The receptors derive from a young woman with Graves' hyperthyroidism.

CDR3 DNA: TGTGCCAGCAGCTTTTCAGCGGAAAAACTGTTTTTT. Encoded protein: CASSFSAEKLFF. The chain carries TRBV5-4 and TRBJ1-4; D is unclear. Germline lookup yields CDR1 SGHNT and CDR2 YYREEE (reference sequence). The CDR3 runs 12 residues. V was pared by 2 bases and J by 8 bases, with 7 bases between.

This clonotype was detected many times. This chain uses TRBV6-7 with TRBJ2-1; D call uncertain. TRBV6-7 is annotated as an ORF whose role is uncertain. Trimming left V 4 bases short and J 8 bases short, with 15 bases between. This CDR3 has 14 amino acids. The CDR3 spells CASSSTELAYEQFF. The CDR3, as DNA: TGTGCCAGCAGTTCCACCGAACTTGCCTATGAGCAGTTCTTC.

The sample holds many counts of this clonotype. The V call is TRBV12-3 or TRBV12-4, the J call TRBJ1-4; unclear D gene. The CDR3 covers 11 residues. Trimming pared 6 bases from V and 8 bases from J, leaving 7 bases between. As DNA, the CDR3 is TGTGCCAGCAGGTCGACAGAAAAACTGTTTTTT. The encoded protein is CASRSTEKLFF.

In this sample, this clonotype turned up many times. V is TRBV7-2 and J is TRBJ2-5, with D perhaps matching TRBD2 (5 bases). The germline CDR1 and CDR2 sequences are SGHTA and FQGNSA. With 0 bases removed from V and 5 bases from J, the gap between germline ends came to 13 bases. This CDR3 comprises 15 residues. CDR3 protein: CASSLATAGGETQYF. As DNA, the CDR3 is TGTGCCAGCAGCTTAGCCACAGCAGGCGGGGAGACCCAGTACTTC.

Ten or more counts support this clonotype. This rearrangement joins TRBV6-1 to TRBJ2-7, with 7 bases that match TRBD2. Germline-derived CDR1 and CDR2 are MNHNS and SASEGT. The ends lost 7 bases at V and 3 bases at J; junction bases unmatched: 9. This CDR3 comprises 14 residues. The CDR3 sequence is CASTTGRGNYEQYF. The CDR3 DNA reads as TGTGCCAGCACTACTGGGAGGGGAAACTACGAGCAGTACTTC.

For this clonotype: A read error may produce the germline difference seen at one junction end. The V and J genes are TRBV28 and TRBJ2-1; 7 bases match TRBD1. The germline V gene has CDR1 MDHEN and CDR2 SYDVKM. The CDR3 contains 15 residues. In DNA, the CDR3 is TGTGCCGGCAGTGCTCCGGGACAGACTGCAGGTGAGCAGTTCTTC. As protein: CAGSAPGQTAGEQFF.

This clonotype was found a few times. J is TRBJ2-3 and V is TRBV5-5; no definite D call. Trimming left V 3 bases short and J 4 bases short, with 9 bases between. The CDR3 spans 13 residues. Germline CDR1 is SGHKS and CDR2 is YYEKEE (reference sequence). The DNA of the CDR3 is TGTGCCAGCAGCTCCATATCCGCAGATACGCAGTATTTT. It codes for CASSSISADTQYF.

This clonotype appeared many times. This chain links TRBV2 with TRBJ1-2; D not certain. Trimming took 2 bases from V and 2 from J, leaving 9 bases between them. Germline loops: CDR1 SNHLY, CDR2 FYNNEI. The CDR3 has 14 residues. CDR3 nucleotides: TGTGCCAGCAGTGAAAGTTACGGAAACTATGGCTACACCTTC. This codes for CASSESYGNYGYTF.